This is a list of T cell receptor beta chains from one sample in a study of blood T cell repertoires in COVID-19. The table came from immunoSEQ multiplex PCR; TCRdb's copy has only in-frame clones and leaves some out. The table has roughly 75,000 clones, roughly 83% seen once. Sequenced sample: peripheral blood. These receptors all come from an older man with acute or convalescent COVID-19. Both conserved end residues are part of each CDR3. Each record gives: D gene, clone size, V gene, J gene, CDR3 protein, CDR3 DNA. The D gene is left open where the match is weak. Expanded clones are given a class, and other clones once, few, many or no size at all.

d_gene: TRBD1
abundance: .
v_gene: TRBV24-1
j_gene: TRBJ2-4
CDR3aa: CATSDSGQGNIQYF
CDR3nt: TGTGCCACCAGTGATAGCGGACAGGGGAACATTCAGTACTTC

d_gene: TRBD1
abundance: .
v_gene: TRBV6-5
j_gene: TRBJ2-5
CDR3aa: CASTRGRMETQYF
CDR3nt: TGTGCCAGCACCAGGGGGCGAATGGAGACCCAGTACTTC

d_gene: .
abundance: once
v_gene: TRBV2
j_gene: TRBJ1-2
CDR3aa: CASRSETRQNYGYTF
CDR3nt: TGTGCCAGCAGAAGTGAAACTAGGCAGAACTATGGCTACACCTTC

d_gene: TRBD1
abundance: once
v_gene: TRBV13
j_gene: TRBJ2-1
CDR3aa: CASTRDSYNEQFF
CDR3nt: TGTGCCAGCACCCGGGACAGCTACAATGAGCAGTTCTTC

d_gene: TRBD1
abundance: .
v_gene: TRBV5-4
j_gene: TRBJ1-2
CDR3aa: CASSPVYGGEGAIRF
CDR3nt: TGTGCCAGCAGCCCGGTTTATGGAGGCGAGGGGGCGATCCGCTTC

d_gene: .
abundance: .
v_gene: TRBV10-3
j_gene: TRBJ2-7
CDR3aa: CAISERRGPDEQYF
CDR3nt: TGTGCCATCAGCGAGCGGAGGGGCCCTGACGAGCAGTACTTC

d_gene: .
abundance: .
v_gene: TRBV6-5
j_gene: TRBJ1-2
CDR3aa: CASGGGYGYTF
CDR3nt: TGTGCCAGCGGGGGGGGCTATGGCTACACCTTC

d_gene: .
abundance: .
v_gene: TRBV10-3
j_gene: TRBJ2-1
CDR3aa: CAISESGESYNEQFF
CDR3nt: TGTGCCATCAGTGAATCTGGGGAGTCCTACAATGAGCAGTTCTTC

d_gene: .
abundance: .
v_gene: TRBV18
j_gene: TRBJ1-5
CDR3aa: CASSPEEDQPQHF
CDR3nt: TGTGCCAGCTCACCCGAAGAGGATCAGCCCCAGCATTTT

d_gene: .
abundance: .
v_gene: TRBV3-1/TRBV3-2
j_gene: TRBJ2-7
CDR3aa: CASRDNSYEQYF
CDR3nt: TGTGCCAGCCGGGACAACTCCTACGAGCAGTACTTC

d_gene: TRBD2
abundance: .
v_gene: TRBV19
j_gene: TRBJ2-2
CDR3aa: CASSIDRVSGRTNTGELFF
CDR3nt: TGTGCCAGTAGTATAGATCGGGTTAGCGGGAGGACTAACACCGGGGAGCTGTTTTTT

d_gene: .
abundance: .
v_gene: TRBV19
j_gene: TRBJ1-5
CDR3aa: CASSIPGRGNQPQHF
CDR3nt: TGTGCCAGTAGTATACCGGGACGGGGGAATCAGCCCCAGCATTTT

d_gene: TRBD2
abundance: .
v_gene: TRBV19
j_gene: TRBJ2-1
CDR3aa: CASKSSGSSYNEQFF
CDR3nt: TGTGCCAGTAAGTCTAGCGGGAGCTCCTACAATGAGCAGTTCTTC

d_gene: .
abundance: .
v_gene: TRBV29-1
j_gene: TRBJ1-2
CDR3aa: CSAQLSPTYGYTF
CDR3nt: TGCAGCGCCCAATTGTCCCCTACCTATGGCTACACCTTC

d_gene: .
abundance: .
v_gene: TRBV6-4
j_gene: TRBJ1-5
CDR3aa: CASSLDSNQPQHF
CDR3nt: TGTGCCAGCAGTTTAGATAGCAATCAGCCCCAGCATTTT

d_gene: .
abundance: .
v_gene: TRBV4-2
j_gene: TRBJ2-3
CDR3aa: CASSQVGVGDTDTQYF
CDR3nt: TGTGCCAGCAGCCAAGTAGGTGTGGGAGACACAGATACGCAGTATTTT

d_gene: TRBD2
abundance: .
v_gene: TRBV20-1
j_gene: TRBJ2-1
CDR3aa: CSASLRGDYNEQFF
CDR3nt: TGCAGTGCTAGTCTCCGGGGGGACTACAATGAGCAGTTCTTC

d_gene: .
abundance: .
v_gene: TRBV10-1
j_gene: TRBJ1-1
CDR3aa: CASSEDAGNTEAFF
CDR3nt: TGCGCCAGCAGTGAGGACGCGGGGAACACTGAAGCTTTCTTT

d_gene: .
abundance: .
v_gene: TRBV20-1
j_gene: TRBJ2-7
CDR3aa: CSAAIYEQYF
CDR3nt: TGCAGTGCTGCTATCTACGAGCAGTACTTC

d_gene: .
abundance: .
v_gene: TRBV20-1
j_gene: TRBJ2-7
CDR3aa: CSATDRNYEQYF
CDR3nt: TGCAGTGCTACTGACAGAAACTACGAGCAGTACTTC

d_gene: .
abundance: .
v_gene: TRBV28
j_gene: TRBJ2-4
CDR3aa: CASRVTLQGNIQYF
CDR3nt: TGTGCCAGCAGGGTAACTCTCCAGGGAAACATTCAGTACTTC

d_gene: .
abundance: .
v_gene: TRBV12-5
j_gene: TRBJ2-7
CDR3aa: CASGLDLVRGSSYEQYF
CDR3nt: TGTGCTAGTGGTTTGGACCTCGTAAGGGGTAGCTCCTACGAGCAGTACTTC

d_gene: .
abundance: .
v_gene: TRBV19
j_gene: TRBJ1-5
CDR3aa: CASNTGLSNQPQHF
CDR3nt: TGTGCCAGTAATACAGGGTTAAGTAATCAGCCCCAGCATTTT

d_gene: .
abundance: once
v_gene: TRBV30
j_gene: TRBJ1-3
CDR3aa: CAWSKDSASGNTIYF
CDR3nt: TGTGCCTGGAGTAAGGACAGCGCCTCTGGAAACACCATATATTTT

d_gene: .
abundance: .
v_gene: TRBV7-9
j_gene: TRBJ2-7
CDR3aa: CASSRDSGRDEQYF
CDR3nt: TGTGCCAGCAGCCGGGACTCAGGCCGGGACGAGCAGTACTTC

d_gene: .
abundance: .
v_gene: TRBV19
j_gene: TRBJ1-3
CDR3aa: CASTEMGHSSGNTIYF
CDR3nt: TGTGCCAGTACTGAGATGGGGCATTCCTCTGGAAACACCATATATTTT

d_gene: .
abundance: few
v_gene: TRBV11-3
j_gene: TRBJ1-5
CDR3aa: CASSLEVGSSNQPQHF
CDR3nt: TGTGCCAGCAGCTTAGAGGTCGGGAGTAGCAATCAGCCCCAGCATTTT

d_gene: TRBD1
abundance: .
v_gene: TRBV2
j_gene: TRBJ1-1
CDR3aa: CASRPRTGTNTEAFF
CDR3nt: TGTGCCAGCAGGCCCCGGACAGGGACGAACACTGAAGCTTTCTTT

d_gene: .
abundance: .
v_gene: TRBV5-1
j_gene: TRBJ1-4
CDR3aa: CASSSLGTTGDEKLFF
CDR3nt: TGCGCCAGCAGCTCCCTCGGGACGACAGGTGACGAAAAACTGTTTTTT

d_gene: TRBD2
abundance: .
v_gene: TRBV3-1/TRBV3-2
j_gene: TRBJ2-5
CDR3aa: CASSQGSSGQETQYF
CDR3nt: TGTGCCAGCAGCCAAGGTTCTAGCGGCCAAGAGACCCAGTACTTC

d_gene: .
abundance: .
v_gene: TRBV5-4
j_gene: TRBJ1-1
CDR3aa: CASSLDRRTNTEAFF
CDR3nt: TGTGCCAGCAGCTTAGACCGGAGGACGAACACTGAAGCTTTCTTT

d_gene: .
abundance: once
v_gene: TRBV2
j_gene: TRBJ1-5
CDR3aa: CASSALTQTQPQHF
CDR3nt: TGTGCCAGCAGTGCCCTAACCCAGACTCAACCCCAGCATTTT

d_gene: .
abundance: .
v_gene: TRBV18
j_gene: TRBJ2-7
CDR3aa: CASSPDVGQTYEQYF
CDR3nt: TGTGCCAGCTCACCAGATGTCGGACAGACCTACGAGCAGTACTTC

d_gene: TRBD2
abundance: once
v_gene: TRBV19
j_gene: TRBJ2-5
CDR3aa: CASSDLAGGPETQYF
CDR3nt: TGTGCCAGTAGTGACCTAGCGGGAGGGCCTGAGACCCAGTACTTC

d_gene: .
abundance: .
v_gene: TRBV11-2
j_gene: TRBJ1-2
CDR3aa: CASSLGAPSITYGYTF
CDR3nt: TGTGCCAGCAGCTTAGGGGCCCCGAGTATAACCTATGGCTACACCTTC

d_gene: TRBD2
abundance: once
v_gene: TRBV11-3
j_gene: TRBJ2-4
CDR3aa: CASSLELAGVSGKNIQYF
CDR3nt: TGTGCCAGCAGCTTAGAACTAGCGGGAGTATCCGGCAAAAACATTCAGTACTTC

d_gene: TRBD1
abundance: once
v_gene: TRBV2
j_gene: TRBJ2-2
CDR3aa: CASIQGITGELFF
CDR3nt: TGTGCCAGCATACAGGGGATTACCGGGGAGCTGTTTTTT

d_gene: .
abundance: .
v_gene: TRBV6-2/TRBV6-3
j_gene: TRBJ1-2
CDR3aa: CASSAHQGSGYTF
CDR3nt: TGTGCCAGCAGTGCGCATCAGGGATCTGGCTACACCTTC

d_gene: TRBD2
abundance: .
v_gene: TRBV5-1
j_gene: TRBJ2-3
CDR3aa: CASSLANSGLTDTQYF
CDR3nt: TGCGCCAGCAGCCTGGCGAATAGCGGGCTCACAGATACGCAGTATTTT

d_gene: TRBD2
abundance: .
v_gene: TRBV6-5
j_gene: TRBJ2-1
CDR3aa: CASRTSGSLNNEQFF
CDR3nt: TGTGCCAGCAGGACTAGCGGGTCCCTAAACAATGAGCAGTTCTTC

d_gene: .
abundance: .
v_gene: TRBV11-1
j_gene: TRBJ2-2
CDR3aa: CASSSRRQLTGELFF
CDR3nt: TGTGCCAGCAGCTCGAGGAGACAGCTCACCGGGGAGCTGTTTTTT

d_gene: .
abundance: .
v_gene: TRBV18
j_gene: TRBJ1-2
CDR3aa: CASSPSPAGHGYTF
CDR3nt: TGTGCCAGCTCACCCTCTCCCGCAGGGCATGGCTACACCTTC